The entry below gives a single T cell receptor (beta chain) sequence along with its context. The CDR3 loop spans 13 amino acids. Trimming took 1 base from V and 3 from J, leaving 9 bases between them. The germline CDR1 and CDR2 sequences are GTSNPN and SVGIG (reference sequence). Per the original data handling: Reference gene primer amplification gave estimated nucleated cell counts. Only in-frame clones appear in the TCRdb table, and some are missing; sequencing was by immunoSEQ multiplex PCR. That table gives V, J and clone size, and the DNA gave D and trimming. The data show 250,000 to 350,000 clones, with over 75% seen just once and 0.87% held by the top ten. This record belongs to a study of blood T cell repertoires in COVID-19. On the study more broadly: COVID-19 samples from acute and convalescent phases originated in the United States, Italy and Spain. PBMCs, B-cell-depleted T cells, or T cells were the source of the cDNA or gDNA that made up the material.

Patients of the Seattle cohort, enrolled during active infection, were followed longitudinally. The sequenced sample was peripheral blood. The chain recombines TRBV30 with TRBJ1-2; D gene ambiguous. The TCR originated in a human donor with COVID-19, enrolled during active disease. The donor label of this sample is uncertain. The CDR3 here is CAWSAGLDYGYTF. CDR3 DNA: TGTGCCTGGAGTGCCGGACTTGACTATGGCTACACCTTC.